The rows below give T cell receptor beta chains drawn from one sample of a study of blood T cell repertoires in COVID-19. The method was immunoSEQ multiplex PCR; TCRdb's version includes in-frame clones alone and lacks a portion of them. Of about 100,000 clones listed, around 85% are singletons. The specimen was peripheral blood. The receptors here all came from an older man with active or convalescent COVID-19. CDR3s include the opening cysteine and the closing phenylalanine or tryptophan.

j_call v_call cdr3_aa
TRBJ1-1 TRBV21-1 CASSKSGRVTEAFF
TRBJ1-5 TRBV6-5 CASSYTGGEQPQHF
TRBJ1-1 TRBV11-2 CASSSEPGGAEAFF
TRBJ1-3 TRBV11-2 CASSVQGASGNTIYF
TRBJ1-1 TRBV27 CASRDRVSTEAFF
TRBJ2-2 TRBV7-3 CASSFLNRGQGGELFF
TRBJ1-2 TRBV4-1 CASSQAGTVIGYTF
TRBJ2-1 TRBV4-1 CASSQDWTDMGNEQFF
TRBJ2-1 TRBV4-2 CASSQEAASGYYNEQFF
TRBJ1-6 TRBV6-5 CASRRQGLDSPLHF
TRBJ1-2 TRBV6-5 CASSRPGQGNYGYTF
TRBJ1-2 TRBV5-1 CASSVGQANYGYTF
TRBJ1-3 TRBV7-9 CASSLAGTAGNTIYF
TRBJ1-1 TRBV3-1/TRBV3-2 CASSPSGLRATEAFF
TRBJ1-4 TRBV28 CASSLEDRVMFF
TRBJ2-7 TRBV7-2 CASSLSSGRANHEQYF
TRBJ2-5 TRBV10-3 CAISDRREYQETQYF
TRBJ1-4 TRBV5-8 CASSSNAGMEKLFF
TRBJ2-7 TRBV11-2 CASSSTSGSFEQYF
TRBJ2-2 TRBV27 CASSLQGANTGELFF
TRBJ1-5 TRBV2 CASTDRSAQPQHF
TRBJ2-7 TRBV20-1 CSGEGSYEQYF
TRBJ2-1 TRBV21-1 CASSKGRLAGVVGNEQFF
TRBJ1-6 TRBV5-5 CASSSRRGDPGERGNSPLHF
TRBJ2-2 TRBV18 CASSPPFGLGTGELFF
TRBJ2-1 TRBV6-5 CASWDRDGEQFF
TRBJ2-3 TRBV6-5 CASRQGRGTDTQYF
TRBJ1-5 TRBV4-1 CASSPDRVMAPQHF
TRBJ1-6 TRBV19 CASSIDISSPLHF
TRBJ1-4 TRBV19 CASSVQREANEKLFF
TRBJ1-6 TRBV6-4 CASSETRGSPLHF
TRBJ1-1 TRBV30 CAWSVPGVTEAFF
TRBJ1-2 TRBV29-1 CSVAKSNYGYTF
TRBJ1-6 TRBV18 CASSRKEDSPLHF
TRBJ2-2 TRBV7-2 CASSLTILAGRGELFF
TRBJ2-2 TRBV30 CAWVPGGPGELFF
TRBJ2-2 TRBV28 CASSLRRLNTGELFF
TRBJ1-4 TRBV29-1 CSVEVASGDEKLFF
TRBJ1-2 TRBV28 CASLAPGEKVYGYTF
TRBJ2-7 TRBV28 CASSLGTIGLAGDSYEQYF
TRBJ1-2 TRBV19 CASSIAGTGTNYGYTF
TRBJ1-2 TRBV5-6 CASSRDTKNYGYTF
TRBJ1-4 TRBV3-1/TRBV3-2 CASSRKLTGGRNNEKLFF
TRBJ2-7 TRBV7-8 CASSLVGYEQYF
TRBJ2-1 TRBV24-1 CATRGAADYNEQFF